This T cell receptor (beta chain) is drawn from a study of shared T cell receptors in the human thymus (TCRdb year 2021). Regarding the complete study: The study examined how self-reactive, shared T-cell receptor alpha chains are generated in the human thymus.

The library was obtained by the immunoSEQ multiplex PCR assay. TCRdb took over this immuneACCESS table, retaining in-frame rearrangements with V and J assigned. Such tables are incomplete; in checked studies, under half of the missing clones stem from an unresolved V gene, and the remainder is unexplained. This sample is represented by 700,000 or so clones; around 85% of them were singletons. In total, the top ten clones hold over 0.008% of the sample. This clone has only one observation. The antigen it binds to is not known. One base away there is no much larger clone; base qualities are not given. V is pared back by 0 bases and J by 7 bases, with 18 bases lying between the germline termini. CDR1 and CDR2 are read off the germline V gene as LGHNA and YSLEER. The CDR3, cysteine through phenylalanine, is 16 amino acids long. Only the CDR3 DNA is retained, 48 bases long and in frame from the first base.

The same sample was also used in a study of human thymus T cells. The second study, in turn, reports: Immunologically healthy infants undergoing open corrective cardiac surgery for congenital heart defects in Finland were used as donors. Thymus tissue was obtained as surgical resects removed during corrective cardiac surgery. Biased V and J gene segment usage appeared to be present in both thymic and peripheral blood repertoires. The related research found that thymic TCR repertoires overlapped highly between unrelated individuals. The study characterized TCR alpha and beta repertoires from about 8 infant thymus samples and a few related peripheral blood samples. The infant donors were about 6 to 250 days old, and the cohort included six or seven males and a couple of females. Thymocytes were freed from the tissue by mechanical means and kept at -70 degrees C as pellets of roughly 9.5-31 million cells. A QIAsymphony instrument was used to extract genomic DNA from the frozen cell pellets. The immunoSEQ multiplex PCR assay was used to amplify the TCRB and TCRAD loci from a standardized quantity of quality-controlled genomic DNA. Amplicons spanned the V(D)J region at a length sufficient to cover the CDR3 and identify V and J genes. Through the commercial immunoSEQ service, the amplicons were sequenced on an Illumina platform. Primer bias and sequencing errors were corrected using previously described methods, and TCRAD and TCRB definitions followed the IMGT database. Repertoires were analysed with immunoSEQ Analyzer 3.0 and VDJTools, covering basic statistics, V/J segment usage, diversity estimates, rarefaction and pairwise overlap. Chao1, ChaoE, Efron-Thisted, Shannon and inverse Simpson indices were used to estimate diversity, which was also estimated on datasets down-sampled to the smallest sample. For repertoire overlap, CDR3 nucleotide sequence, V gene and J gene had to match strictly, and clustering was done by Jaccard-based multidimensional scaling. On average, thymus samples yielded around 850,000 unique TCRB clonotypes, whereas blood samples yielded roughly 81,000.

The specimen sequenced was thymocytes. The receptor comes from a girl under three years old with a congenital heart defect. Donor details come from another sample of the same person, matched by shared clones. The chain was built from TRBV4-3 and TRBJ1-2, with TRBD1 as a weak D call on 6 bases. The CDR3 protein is CASSQDRGGQPPGYTF. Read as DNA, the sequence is TGCGCCAGCAGCCAAGATCGAGGCGGACAGCCGCCTGGCTACACCTTC.